This is a list of T cell receptor beta chains from one sample in a study of blood T cell repertoires in COVID-19. The protocol was immunoSEQ multiplex PCR, while the TCRdb copy is restricted to in-frame clones and leaves out a portion. The table shows about 210,000 clones, with 81% occurring only once. The sample was PBMCs or T cells enriched from blood (not recorded which). These receptor sequences come from a woman aged 45 to 65 with acute COVID-19. The CDR3 runs from the conserved cysteine through the conserved F or W. Rows may omit the clone size; those that give it use once, few, many or a size class.

TRBJ2-7,TRBV9,-,CASSVGQREGEQYF
TRBJ2-7,TRBV19,-,CASSPPGGQAYEQYF
TRBJ2-1,TRBV12-3/TRBV12-4,-,CASSERKQFF
TRBJ2-5,TRBV7-2,-,CASSFTGQGAETQYF
TRBJ1-1,TRBV12-3/TRBV12-4,once,CASSSPDREAFF
TRBJ1-2,TRBV7-2,-,CASSLVTGGLNGYTF
TRBJ2-7,TRBV28,-,CASSLTGGGKYEQYF
TRBJ1-5,TRBV19,-,CASSIASPQGYQPQHF
TRBJ2-3,TRBV9,-,CASSGGTARTDTQYF
TRBJ2-2,TRBV6-5,-,CASRTGYGELFF